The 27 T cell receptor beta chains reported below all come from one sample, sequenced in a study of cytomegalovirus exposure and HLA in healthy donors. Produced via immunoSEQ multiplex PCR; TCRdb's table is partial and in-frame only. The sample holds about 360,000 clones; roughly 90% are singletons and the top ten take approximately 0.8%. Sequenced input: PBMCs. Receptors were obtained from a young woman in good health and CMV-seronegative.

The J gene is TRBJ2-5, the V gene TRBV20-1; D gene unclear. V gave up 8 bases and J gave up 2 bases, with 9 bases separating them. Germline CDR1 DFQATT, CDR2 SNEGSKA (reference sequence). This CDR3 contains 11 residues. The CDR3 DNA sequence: TGCAGTACTACACAACAAGAGACCCAGTACTTC. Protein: CSTTQQETQYF.

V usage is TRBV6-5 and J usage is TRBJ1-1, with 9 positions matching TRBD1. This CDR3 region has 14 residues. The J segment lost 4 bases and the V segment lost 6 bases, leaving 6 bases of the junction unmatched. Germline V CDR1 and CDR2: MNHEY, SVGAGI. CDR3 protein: CASRTTGGITEAFF. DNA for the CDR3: TGTGCCAGCAGGACAACAGGGGGCATCACTGAAGCTTTCTTT.

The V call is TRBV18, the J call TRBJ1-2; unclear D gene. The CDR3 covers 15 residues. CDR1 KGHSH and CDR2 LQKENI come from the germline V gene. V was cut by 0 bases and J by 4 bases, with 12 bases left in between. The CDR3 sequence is CASSPPPGFTYGYTF. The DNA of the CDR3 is TGTGCCAGCTCACCACCCCCGGGTTTCACCTATGGCTACACCTTC.

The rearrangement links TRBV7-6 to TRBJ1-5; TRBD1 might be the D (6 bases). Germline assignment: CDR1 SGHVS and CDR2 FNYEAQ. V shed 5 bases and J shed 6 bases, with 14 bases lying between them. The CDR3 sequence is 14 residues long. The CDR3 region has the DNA TGTGCCAGCAGCCTTACAGGGAAGGGTCAGCCCCAGCATTTT. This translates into CASSLTGKGQPQHF.

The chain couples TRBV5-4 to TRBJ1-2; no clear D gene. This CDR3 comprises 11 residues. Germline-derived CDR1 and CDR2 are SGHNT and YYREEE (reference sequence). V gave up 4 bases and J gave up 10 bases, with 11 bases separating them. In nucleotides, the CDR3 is TGTGCCAGCAGCCTGATGGAGATCTACACCTTC. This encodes CASSLMEIYTF.

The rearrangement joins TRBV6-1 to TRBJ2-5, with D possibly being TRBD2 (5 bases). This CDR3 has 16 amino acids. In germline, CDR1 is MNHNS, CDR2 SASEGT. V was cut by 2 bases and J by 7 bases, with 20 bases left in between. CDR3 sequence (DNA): TGTGCCAGCAGTGAACGCAGTACTAGTTCCCGTGGGACCCAGTACTTC. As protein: CASSERSTSSRGTQYF.

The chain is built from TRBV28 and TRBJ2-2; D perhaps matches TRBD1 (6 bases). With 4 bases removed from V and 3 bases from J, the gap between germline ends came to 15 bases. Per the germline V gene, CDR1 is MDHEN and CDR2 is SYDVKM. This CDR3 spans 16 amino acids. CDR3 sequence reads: CASSSPSGAHTGELFF. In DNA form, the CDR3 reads TGTGCCAGCAGTTCCCCGTCAGGGGCTCACACCGGGGAGCTGTTTTTT.

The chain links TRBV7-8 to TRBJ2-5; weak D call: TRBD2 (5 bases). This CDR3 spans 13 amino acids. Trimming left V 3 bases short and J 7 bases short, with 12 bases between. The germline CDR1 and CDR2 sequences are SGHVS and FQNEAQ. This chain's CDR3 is CASSFRGTRTQYF. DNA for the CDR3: TGTGCCAGCAGCTTTCGGGGTACACGGACCCAGTACTTC.

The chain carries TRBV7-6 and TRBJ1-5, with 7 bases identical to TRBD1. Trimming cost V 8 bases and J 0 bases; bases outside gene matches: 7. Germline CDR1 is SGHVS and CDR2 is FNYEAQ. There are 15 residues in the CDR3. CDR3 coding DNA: TGTGCCAGCGGGGACTCAGGGGGTAGCAATCAGCCCCAGCATTTT. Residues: CASGDSGGSNQPQHF.

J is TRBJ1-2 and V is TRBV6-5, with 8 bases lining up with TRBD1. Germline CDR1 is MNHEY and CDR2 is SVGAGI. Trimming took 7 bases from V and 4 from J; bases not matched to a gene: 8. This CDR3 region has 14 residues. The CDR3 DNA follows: TGTGCCAGCACCCCGTCGGACAGGGCCTATGGCTACACCTTC. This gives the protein CASTPSDRAYGYTF.

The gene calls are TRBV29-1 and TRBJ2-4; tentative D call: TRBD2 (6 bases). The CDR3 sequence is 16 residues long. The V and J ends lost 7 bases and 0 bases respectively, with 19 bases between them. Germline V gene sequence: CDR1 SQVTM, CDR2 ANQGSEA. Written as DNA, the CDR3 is TGCAGCGCTTCCTGGGGTGGGGGGATAGCCAAAAACATTCAGTACTTC. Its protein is CSASWGGGIAKNIQYF.

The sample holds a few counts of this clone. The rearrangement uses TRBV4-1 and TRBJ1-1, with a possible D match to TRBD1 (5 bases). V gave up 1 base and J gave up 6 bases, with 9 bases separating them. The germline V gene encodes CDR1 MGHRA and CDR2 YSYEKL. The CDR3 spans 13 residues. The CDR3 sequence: CASSQGRTSEAFF. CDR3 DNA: TGCGCCAGCAGCCAAGGTCGGACATCTGAAGCTTTCTTT.

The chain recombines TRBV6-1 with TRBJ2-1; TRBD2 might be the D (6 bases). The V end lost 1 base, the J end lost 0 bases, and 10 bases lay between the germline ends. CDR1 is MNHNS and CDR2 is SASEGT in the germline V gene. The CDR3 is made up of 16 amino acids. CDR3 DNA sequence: TGTGCCAGCAGTGAAGGACTAGATCTCTCCTACAATGAGCAGTTCTTC. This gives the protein CASSEGLDLSYNEQFF.

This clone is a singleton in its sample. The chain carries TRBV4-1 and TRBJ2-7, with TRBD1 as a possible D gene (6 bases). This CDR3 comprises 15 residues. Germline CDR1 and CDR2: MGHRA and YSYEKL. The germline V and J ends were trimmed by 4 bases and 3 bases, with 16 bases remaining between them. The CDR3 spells CASSPLPGELYEQYF. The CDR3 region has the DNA TGCGCCAGCAGCCCGCTCCCAGGGGAACTCTACGAGCAGTACTTC.

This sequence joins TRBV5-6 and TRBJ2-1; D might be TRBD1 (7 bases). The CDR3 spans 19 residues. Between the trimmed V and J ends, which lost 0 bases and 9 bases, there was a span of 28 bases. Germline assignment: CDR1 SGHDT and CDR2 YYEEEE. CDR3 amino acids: CASSLERRGRGFWRGEQFF. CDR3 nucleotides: TGTGCCAGCAGCTTGGAAAGGAGGGGGCGCGGATTTTGGCGCGGTGAGCAGTTCTTC.

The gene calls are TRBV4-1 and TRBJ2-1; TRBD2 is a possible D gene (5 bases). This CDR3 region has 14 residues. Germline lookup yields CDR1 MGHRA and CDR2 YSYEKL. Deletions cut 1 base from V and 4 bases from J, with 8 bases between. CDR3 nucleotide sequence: TGCGCCAGCAGCCAAGTCAGCGGTTACAATGAGCAGTTCTTC. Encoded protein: CASSQVSGYNEQFF.

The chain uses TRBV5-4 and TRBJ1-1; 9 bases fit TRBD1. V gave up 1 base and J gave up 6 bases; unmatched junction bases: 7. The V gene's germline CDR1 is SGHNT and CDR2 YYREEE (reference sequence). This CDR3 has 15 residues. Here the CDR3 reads CASSLTGQGSPEAFF. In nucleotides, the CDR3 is TGTGCCAGCAGCTTGACAGGACAGGGGAGTCCTGAAGCTTTCTTT.

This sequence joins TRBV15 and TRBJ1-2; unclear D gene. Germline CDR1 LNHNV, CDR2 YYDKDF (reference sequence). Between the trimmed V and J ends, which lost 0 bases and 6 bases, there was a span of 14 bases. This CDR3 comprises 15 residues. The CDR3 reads CATSRDRQKIDGYTF. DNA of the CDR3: TGTGCCACCAGCAGAGATCGCCAGAAGATCGATGGCTACACCTTC.

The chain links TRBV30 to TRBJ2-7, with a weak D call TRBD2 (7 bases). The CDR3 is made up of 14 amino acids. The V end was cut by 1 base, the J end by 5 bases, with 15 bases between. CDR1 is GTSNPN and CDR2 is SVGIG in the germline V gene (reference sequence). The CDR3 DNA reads TGTGCCTGGAGTGGGGGGGGGCTGATCCACGAGCAGTACTTC. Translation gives CAWSGGGLIHEQYF.

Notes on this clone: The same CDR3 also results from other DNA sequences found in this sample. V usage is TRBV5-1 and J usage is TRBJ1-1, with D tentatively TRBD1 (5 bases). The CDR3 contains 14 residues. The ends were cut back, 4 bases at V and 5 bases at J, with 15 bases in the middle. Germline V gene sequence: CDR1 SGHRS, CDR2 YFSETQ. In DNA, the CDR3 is TGCGCCAGCAGCCCGGGTCAGGGTGGTACTGAAGCTTTCTTT. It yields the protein CASSPGQGGTEAFF.

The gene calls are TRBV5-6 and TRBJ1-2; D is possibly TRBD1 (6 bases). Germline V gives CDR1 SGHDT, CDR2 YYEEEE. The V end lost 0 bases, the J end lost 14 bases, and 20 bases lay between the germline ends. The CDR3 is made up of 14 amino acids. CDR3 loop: CASSLASVTGHRTF. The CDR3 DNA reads TGTGCCAGCAGCTTGGCCTCCGTCACAGGGCATCGGACCTTC. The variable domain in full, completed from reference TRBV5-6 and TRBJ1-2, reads DAGVTQSPTHLIKTRGQQVTLRCSPKSGHDTVSWYQQALGQGPQFIFQYYEEEERQRGNFPDRFSGHQFPNYSSELNVNALLLGDSALYLCASSLASVTGHRTFGSGTRLTVV.

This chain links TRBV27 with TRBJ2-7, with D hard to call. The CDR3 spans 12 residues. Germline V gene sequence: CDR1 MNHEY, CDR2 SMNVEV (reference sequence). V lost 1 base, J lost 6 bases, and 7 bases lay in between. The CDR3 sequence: CASSLYSGEQYF. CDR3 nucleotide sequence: TGTGCCAGCAGTTTATACTCAGGCGAGCAGTACTTC.

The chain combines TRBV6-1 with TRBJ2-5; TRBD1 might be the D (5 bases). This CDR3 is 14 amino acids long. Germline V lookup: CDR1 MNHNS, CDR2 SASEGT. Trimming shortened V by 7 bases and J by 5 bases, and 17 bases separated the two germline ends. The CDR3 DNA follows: TGTGCCAGCATTCCCGCCAGGGTTGGGGAGACCCAGTACTTC. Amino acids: CASIPARVGETQYF.

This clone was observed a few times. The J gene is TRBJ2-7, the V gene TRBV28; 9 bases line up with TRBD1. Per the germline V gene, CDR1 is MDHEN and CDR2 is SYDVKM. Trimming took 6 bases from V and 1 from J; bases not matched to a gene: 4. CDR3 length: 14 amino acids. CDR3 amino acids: CASRPDRGSYEQYF. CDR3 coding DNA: TGTGCCAGCAGACCTGACAGGGGGTCCTACGAGCAGTACTTC.

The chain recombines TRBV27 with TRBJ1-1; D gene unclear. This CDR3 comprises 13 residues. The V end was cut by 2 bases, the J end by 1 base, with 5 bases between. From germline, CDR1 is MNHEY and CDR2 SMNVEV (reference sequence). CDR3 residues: CASSLNGNTEAFF. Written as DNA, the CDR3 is TGTGCCAGCAGTTTAAACGGGAACACTGAAGCTTTCTTT.

CDR3 DNA sequence: TGTGCTGCCTTCCAGGACAGGAGGTATGGCTACACCTTC. It is translated as CAAFQDRRYGYTF. The rearrangement links TRBV6-6 to TRBJ1-2; 7 nucleotides line up with TRBD1. CDR1 and CDR2 from the germline V gene are MNHNY and SVGAGI (reference sequence). The CDR3 runs 13 residues.

The CDR3 DNA reads as TGTGCCAGTAAGACAGGGCCAGCCTCCTACGAGCAGTACTTC. Its protein is CASKTGPASYEQYF. The gene calls are TRBV19 and TRBJ2-7, with 7 bases that match TRBD1. V lost 7 bases and J lost 0; bases outside the gene matches: 6. Germline CDR1 is LNHDA and CDR2 is SQIVND (reference sequence). This CDR3 is 14 amino acids long.